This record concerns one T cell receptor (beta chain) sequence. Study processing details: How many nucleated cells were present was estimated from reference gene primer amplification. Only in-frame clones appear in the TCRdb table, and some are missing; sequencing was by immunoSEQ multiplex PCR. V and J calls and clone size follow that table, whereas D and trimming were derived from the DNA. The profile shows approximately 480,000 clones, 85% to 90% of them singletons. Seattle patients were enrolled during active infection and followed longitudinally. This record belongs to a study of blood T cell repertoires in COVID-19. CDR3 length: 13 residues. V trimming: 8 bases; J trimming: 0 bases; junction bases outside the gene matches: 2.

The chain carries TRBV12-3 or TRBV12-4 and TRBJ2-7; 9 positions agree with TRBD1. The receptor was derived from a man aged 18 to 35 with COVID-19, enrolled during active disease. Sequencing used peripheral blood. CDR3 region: CASGTGFSYEQYF. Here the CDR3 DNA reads TGTGCCAGCGGGACAGGGTTCTCCTACGAGCAGTACTTC.